The 9 T cell receptor beta chains below come from one sample, sequenced in a study of radiation and T cells in renal cell carcinoma. The protocol was immunoSEQ multiplex PCR, while the TCRdb copy is restricted to in-frame clones and leaves out a portion. Among around 140,000 clones listed, approximately 86% were seen once. Documented time point: blood 4 weeks post-SBRT, at nephrectomy. As for treatment: 15 Gy SBRT to primary tumor, nephrectomy 4 weeks later. This material consisted of blood, taken from a patient whose treatment included radiotherapy and nephrectomy. These receptors were collected from a woman in her 50s with renal cell carcinoma.

The genes are TRBV28 and TRBJ1-1; D is unresolved. Between the trimmed V and J ends, which lost 5 bases and 0 bases, there was a span of 4 bases. This CDR3 is built from 12 residues. Per germline, CDR1 MDHEN and CDR2 SYDVKM. The DNA for the CDR3 is TGTGCCAGCAGTCGAATGAACACTGAAGCTTTCTTT. Protein product: CASSRMNTEAFF.

The chain has TRBV28 and TRBJ2-3, with 9 nucleotides matching TRBD1. The trim removed 7 bases at V and 1 base at J, leaving 6 bases unmatched. CDR1 MDHEN and CDR2 SYDVKM come from the germline V gene. The CDR3 has 15 amino acids. This CDR3 reads CASNPTGGGTDTQYF. The CDR3 DNA reads TGTGCCAGCAACCCGACAGGGGGTGGCACAGATACGCAGTATTTT.

The chain is built from TRBV7-9 and TRBJ1-3, with 7 bases identical to TRBD1. The CDR3 spans 15 residues. With 5 bases clipped from V and 0 bases from J, the junction kept 4 bases outside the gene matches. Germline loops: CDR1 SEHNR, CDR2 FQNEAQ (reference sequence). The CDR3 bases are TGTGCCAGCAGCCTGGACAGGACCTCTGGAAACACCATATATTTT. Its translation: CASSLDRTSGNTIYF.

The chain combines TRBV4-3 with TRBJ1-1; D is unresolved. Germline V gene lookup returns CDR1 LGHNA and CDR2 YSLEER. The CDR3 totals 14 residues. The V and J ends lost 1 base and 2 bases respectively, with 8 bases between them. CDR3 sequence (DNA): TGCGCCAGCAGCCAAGGCCACAGTAACACTGAAGCTTTCTTT. It translates to CASSQGHSNTEAFF.

This chain connects TRBV10-3 to TRBJ2-5, with 8 bases fitting TRBD1. Germline-derived CDR1 and CDR2 are ENHRY and SYGVKD. The CDR3 is made up of 14 amino acids. V was pared by 11 bases and J by 9 bases, with 17 bases of the junction left unmatched. This CDR3 reads CAAGAGGPGAAQYF. CDR3 DNA: TGTGCCGCCGGCGCAGGGGGCCCGGGCGCGGCCCAGTACTTC.

V and J are TRBV5-1 and TRBJ2-3; possibly TRBD1 for D (5 bases). The CDR3 contains 13 residues. CDR1 is SGHRS, CDR2 YFSETQ, per germline. V dropped 5 bases and J dropped 6 bases, with 13 bases sitting between them. CDR3 amino acids: CASRLTNRDTQYF. Here the CDR3 DNA reads TGCGCCAGCAGGCTGACCAACAGGGATACGCAGTATTTT.

The rearrangement uses TRBV9 and TRBJ1-5; no firm D call. Germline CDR1 SGDLS, CDR2 YYNGEE. This CDR3 contains 16 residues. The V end was cut by 2 bases, the J end by 1 base, with 13 bases between. The CDR3 DNA is TGTGCCAGCAGCGTGGGTGGGAAAAGGAGCAATCAGCCCCAGCATTTT. Translating it yields CASSVGGKRSNQPQHF.

This chain uses TRBV18 with TRBJ2-2, with a weak D call TRBD1 (5 bases). Trimming removed 6 bases from V and 4 bases from J, with 15 bases in between. The CDR3 consists of 15 residues. Looked up from germline, CDR1 is KGHSH and CDR2 is LQKENI. CDR3 region: CASSRPTVVTGELFF. DNA for the CDR3: TGTGCCAGCTCCCGGCCGACAGTGGTCACCGGGGAGCTGTTTTTT.

V usage is TRBV27 and J usage is TRBJ1-5; 7 bases agree with TRBD1. The CDR3 is 17 amino acids. The germline V gene has CDR1 MNHEY and CDR2 SMNVEV (reference sequence). The V and J ends lost 0 bases and 0 bases, in that order; junction bases with no gene match: 5. The CDR3, as DNA: TGTGCCAGCAGTTTATCGAGAGGGACAGCTAGCAATCAGCCCCAGCATTTT. It specifies CASSLSRGTASNQPQHF.